One sample yielded the 32 T cell receptor beta chains listed below, sequenced in a study of Ad26.COV2.S vaccination and SARS-CoV-2 variants listed by TCRdb under 2021. The sample's treatment or condition label, decoded: roughly 20 received Ad26.COV2.S at low or high dose, single or two shots; 5 received placebo; per-sample allocation not given. For vaccine and placebo recipients, repertoires were sequenced using samples collected on day 63 after the first injection. Library method: the immunoSEQ multiplex PCR assay. The clones in this table, taken by TCRdb from immuneACCESS, are in-frame only. Not every clone is retained; where verified, under half of the shortfall comes from an unresolved V gene, and the cause of the rest is unknown. Present in this sample are about 680,000 clones, approximately 88% of which were seen just once. Jointly, the top ten make up approximately 1.5% of the sample. The starting material was peripheral blood, obtained in a trial of Ad26.COV2.S vaccine versus placebo. These receptor sequences come from a person between 18 and 59 years old who received the Ad26.COV2.S COVID-19 vaccine or a placebo.

This sequence joins TRBV6-2 or TRBV6-3 and TRBJ2-2; TRBD1 is a possible D gene (7 bases). Germline CDR1 is MNHEY and CDR2 is SVGEGT. The CDR3 extends over 15 amino acids. Trimming removed 5 bases from V and 4 bases from J, with 14 bases in between. As DNA, the CDR3 is TGTGCCAGCAGTGTGAGGCAGGGGGGCACCGGGGAGCTGTTTTTT. This encodes CASSVRQGGTGELFF.

The rearrangement joins TRBV5-5 to TRBJ1-5, with D uncertain. The CDR3 contains 14 residues. Looked up from germline, CDR1 is SGHKS and CDR2 is YYEKEE (reference sequence). Trimming left V 1 base short and J 4 bases short, with 9 bases between. The CDR3 DNA follows: TGTGCCAGCAGCTTGTCGATCAATAATCAGCCCCAGCATTTT. Its protein is CASSLSINNQPQHF.

Only one count was recorded for this clone. This chain joins TRBV2 and TRBJ2-5, with D maybe TRBD2 (7 bases). CDR1 and CDR2 from the germline V gene are SNHLY and FYNNEI. The V end was cut by 11 bases, the J end by 0 bases, with 10 bases between. CDR3 length: 12 amino acids. CDR3 DNA: TGTGCCGGAGGGGGGGACCAAGAGACCCAGTACTTC. This translates into CAGGGDQETQYF.

Written as DNA, the CDR3 is TGTGCCAGCAGGGGAGGACTAGCGGGACTGACAGATACGCAGTATTTT. This encodes CASRGGLAGLTDTQYF. The chain links TRBV7-2 to TRBJ2-3, with 12 bases fitting TRBD2. The germline V gene has CDR1 SGHTA and CDR2 FQGNSA. Germline trimming cut 6 bases from V and 3 bases from J; bases unmatched to any gene: 7. The CDR3 is 16 amino acids.

The chain recombines TRBV6-5 with TRBJ2-5; 9 bases are shared with TRBD1. With 6 bases clipped from V and 1 base from J, the junction kept 6 bases outside the gene matches. CDR1 is MNHEY and CDR2 is SVGAGI in the germline V gene. The CDR3 totals 15 residues. Here the CDR3 reads CASSEDRGPQETQYF. CDR3 bases: TGTGCCAGCAGCGAGGACAGGGGTCCCCAAGAGACCCAGTACTTC.

The gene calls are TRBV24-1 and TRBJ1-4, with 10 bases lining up with TRBD1. V shed 4 bases and J 8 bases; nucleotides not matched to a gene: 6. The CDR3 runs 15 residues. Germline CDR1 reads KGHDR; CDR2 reads SFDVKD. The CDR3 sequence is CATSEGTGVKEKLFF. DNA of the CDR3: TGTGCCACCAGTGAAGGGACAGGGGTGAAAGAAAAACTGTTTTTT.

Only a few counts were recorded for this clone. The same CDR3 arises from other DNA sequences in this sample as well. This chain uses TRBV5-1 with TRBJ1-4; 9 bases agree with TRBD1. This CDR3 region has 16 residues. V was clipped by 0 bases and J by 0 bases; unmatched bases: 0. Per the germline V gene, CDR1 is SGHRS and CDR2 is YFSETQ. CDR3 in amino acids: CASSLGQGATNEKLFF. The CDR3 nucleotides are TGCGCCAGCAGCTTGGGACAGGGGGCAACTAATGAAAAACTGTTTTTT.

The chain combines TRBV30 with TRBJ2-7; no reliable D call. This CDR3 spans 13 amino acids. Per the germline V gene, CDR1 is GTSNPN and CDR2 is SVGIG (reference sequence). With 3 bases removed from V and 1 base from J, the gap between germline ends came to 10 bases. CDR3 in DNA: TGTGCCTGGAGCCGAGGCAGATCCTACGAGCAGTACTTC. Translating gives CAWSRGRSYEQYF.

V usage is TRBV2 and J usage is TRBJ2-2, with a tentative D call TRBD2 (6 bases). CDR1 is SNHLY, CDR2 FYNNEI, per germline. The CDR3 contains 17 residues. Trimming took 6 bases from V and 0 from J, leaving 17 bases between them. In DNA, the CDR3 is TGTGCCAGCAGCGAACTAGCAGCCGGCTCGAACACCGGGGAGCTGTTTTTT. Amino acids: CASSELAAGSNTGELFF. Looking up the rest from reference TRBV2 and TRBJ2-2 gives the full variable domain: EPEVTQTPSHQVTQMGQEVILRCVPISNHLYFYWYRQILGQKVEFLVSFYNNEISEKSEIFDDQFSVERPDGSNFTLKIRSTKLEDSAMYFCASSELAAGSNTGELFFGEGSRLTVL.

This clone was seen only once. This chain joins TRBV20-1 and TRBJ2-4, with a tentative D call TRBD1 (5 bases). Germline loops: CDR1 DFQATT, CDR2 SNEGSKA (reference sequence). With 3 bases removed from V and 8 bases from J, the gap between germline ends came to 17 bases. The CDR3 extends over 14 amino acids. CDR3 nucleotides: TGCAGTGCTAGTCGTCGGCTCCAGGGCGACATTCAGTACTTC. It specifies CSASRRLQGDIQYF.

The chain is built from TRBV5-4 and TRBJ1-4; D possibly corresponds to TRBD1 (5 bases). The CDR3 length is 14 residues. V dropped 4 bases and J dropped 5 bases, with 12 bases sitting between them. Germline-derived CDR1 and CDR2 are SGHNT and YYREEE (reference sequence). This CDR3 reads CASSPGGTNEKLFF. The CDR3 DNA sequence: TGTGCCAGCAGCCCGGGGGGTACCAATGAAAAACTGTTTTTT.

The rearrangement uses TRBV5-1 and TRBJ2-3; 14 bases are shared with TRBD2. The V gene end was trimmed by 4 bases and the J gene end by 4 bases; junction bases not matched to a gene: 8. In germline, CDR1 is SGHRS, CDR2 YFSETQ. The CDR3 is made up of 17 amino acids. As DNA, the CDR3 is TGCGCCAGCAGCCCGACTAGCGGGGGGGCCATCCCAGATACGCAGTATTTT. It yields the protein CASSPTSGGAIPDTQYF.

The chain couples TRBV6-6 to TRBJ1-2, with TRBD1 matching 7 bases. J lost 4 bases, V lost 0 bases, and 8 bases had no gene match. CDR3 length: 16 residues. CDR1 is MNHNY and CDR2 is SVGAGI in the germline V gene (reference sequence). The CDR3 DNA is TGTGCCAGCAGTTACTCGAGCCAACAGGGGTTCTATGGCTACACCTTC. Its translation is CASSYSSQQGFYGYTF.

The gene calls are TRBV10-2 and TRBJ2-7; maybe TRBD2 (5 bases). The germline CDR1 and CDR2 sequences are WSHSY and SAAADI. The V end was cut by 0 bases, the J end by 1 base, with 10 bases between. CDR3 size: 15 residues. The CDR3, as DNA: TGCGCCAGCAGTGAGTCGTTTCGGGGTTCCTACGAGCAGTACTTC. It codes for CASSESFRGSYEQYF.

This clone has just a few counts. The chain combines TRBV9 with TRBJ2-2; D remains unclear. V was cut by 0 bases and J by 7 bases, with 10 bases left in between. CDR3 size: 14 residues. Germline CDR1 SGDLS, CDR2 YYNGEE. In nucleotides, the CDR3 is TGTGCCAGCAGCGTAGCCCCGTATGACGGGGAGCTGTTTTTT. Encoded protein: CASSVAPYDGELFF.

The J gene is TRBJ2-7, the V gene TRBV11-2; maybe TRBD2 (6 bases). Germline loops: CDR1 SGHAT, CDR2 FQNNGV. This CDR3 region has 19 residues. V dropped 0 bases and J dropped 0 bases, with 21 bases sitting between them. This CDR3 is CASSLDSGLRDARSYEQYF. The CDR3 DNA sequence: TGTGCCAGCAGCTTAGATTCGGGGCTGCGGGACGCACGCTCCTACGAGCAGTACTTC.

The chain joins TRBV19 to TRBJ1-5, with unresolved D. The germline V and J ends were trimmed by 7 bases and 5 bases, with 21 bases remaining between them. This CDR3 spans 16 amino acids. Germline CDR1 reads LNHDA; CDR2 reads SQIVND (reference sequence). This CDR3 is CASTMEVSRRDQPQHF. The CDR3 DNA is TGTGCCAGTACTATGGAGGTGTCCCGGCGGGATCAGCCCCAGCATTTT.

As regards this clone: The same CDR3 can be traced to other DNA sequences in this sample. The chain employs TRBV5-1 and TRBJ1-6; the D is unclear. The CDR3 runs 12 residues. The V end lost 2 bases, the J end lost 9 bases, and 6 bases lay between the germline ends. The germline gives CDR1 SGHRS, CDR2 YFSETQ. CDR3 sequence: CASSLGSSPLHF. The DNA for the CDR3 is TGCGCCAGCAGCTTAGGGAGTTCACCCCTCCACTTT.

The chain couples TRBV24-1 to TRBJ2-5, with a possible D match to TRBD1 (6 bases). CDR1 and CDR2 (germline): KGHDR, SFDVKD. The CDR3 length is 13 residues. Trimming cost V 8 bases and J 1 base, with 10 bases left between them. The CDR3 region is CATKGQFQETQYF. The DNA of the CDR3 is TGTGCCACCAAAGGACAGTTCCAAGAGACCCAGTACTTC.

The rearrangement joins TRBV5-1 to TRBJ1-2; D not certain. Deletions cut 6 bases from V and 8 bases from J, with 11 bases between. CDR3 length equals 11 residues. Germline assignment: CDR1 SGHRS and CDR2 YFSETQ. CDR3: CASKSFAGYTF. The CDR3 DNA sequence: TGCGCCAGCAAGTCATTCGCCGGCTACACCTTC.

The genes are TRBV12-3 or TRBV12-4 and TRBJ2-2; D is tentatively TRBD1 or TRBD2 (6 bases each). This CDR3 is 13 amino acids long. Trimming cost V 3 bases and J 6 bases, with 8 bases left between them. The CDR3 is CASSFGGPGELFF. The CDR3 nucleotides are TGTGCCAGCAGTTTTGGGGGGCCCGGGGAGCTGTTTTTT.

The chain couples TRBV9 to TRBJ2-1, with 12 positions matching TRBD2. The V segment lost 2 bases and the J segment 7 bases; nucleotides outside the gene matches: 7. Germline V CDR1 and CDR2: SGDLS, YYNGEE. CDR3 size: 16 residues. The CDR3 is CASSVSSGGASNEQFF. The CDR3 bases are TGTGCCAGCAGCGTTTCTAGCGGGGGGGCCTCGAATGAGCAGTTCTTC.

This chain connects TRBV2 to TRBJ2-1, with 7 nucleotides matching TRBD2. The CDR3 runs 11 residues. Germline CDR1 and CDR2: SNHLY and FYNNEI. The V gene end was trimmed by 4 bases and the J gene end by 13 bases; junction bases not matched to a gene: 4. The CDR3 spells CASSGGGLQFF. In DNA form, the CDR3 reads TGTGCCAGCAGTGGGGGGGGACTCCAGTTCTTC.

The V gene is TRBV7-2, the J gene TRBJ2-2; TRBD2 aligns across 10 bases. V lost 5 bases, J lost 1 base, and 13 bases stayed unmatched. CDR3 size: 19 residues. Germline V gene data show CDR1 as SGHTA and CDR2 as FQGNSA. Here the CDR3 reads CASSPLGRSGGLNTGELFF. DNA of the CDR3: TGTGCCAGCAGCCCCTTGGGGCGTAGCGGGGGGCTGAACACCGGGGAGCTGTTTTTT.

This chain joins TRBV18 and TRBJ1-1, with 11 bases lining up with TRBD1. Germline CDR1 and CDR2: KGHSH and LQKENI. CDR3 length: 16 residues. With V trimmed by 6 bases and J by 0 bases, 6 bases remained unmatched. Written as DNA, the CDR3 is TGTGCCAGCTCTGAGGACAGGGGGCGATTGAACACTGAAGCTTTCTTT. This encodes CASSEDRGRLNTEAFF.

This chain connects TRBV9 to TRBJ2-5, with TRBD2 matching 7 bases. The germline V gene encodes CDR1 SGDLS and CDR2 YYNGEE. CDR3 size: 13 residues. The J segment lost 2 bases and the V segment lost 7 bases, leaving 5 bases of the junction unmatched. The chain's CDR3 is CASSRGNQETQYF. The CDR3 nucleotides are TGTGCCAGCTCGCGGGGGAATCAAGAGACCCAGTACTTC. Looking up the rest from reference TRBV9 and TRBJ2-5 gives the full variable domain: DSGVTQTPKHLITATGQRVTLRCSPRSGDLSVYWYQQSLDQGLQFLIQYYNGEERAKGNILERFSAQQFPDLHSELNLSSLELGDSALYFCASSRGNQETQYFGPGTRLLVL.

This chain connects TRBV7-2 to TRBJ2-4; either TRBD1 or TRBD2 may fit D (5 bases each). CDR3 length: 14 amino acids. Trimming pared 5 bases from V and 0 bases from J, leaving 8 bases between. Germline V gene lookup returns CDR1 SGHTA and CDR2 FQGNSA. The CDR3 protein is CASSGGLAKNIQYF. For the CDR3, the DNA is TGTGCCAGCAGCGGGGGTCTAGCCAAAAACATTCAGTACTTC.

The chain uses TRBV27 and TRBJ2-5; 8 nucleotides align to TRBD1. The V segment lost 7 bases and the J segment 3 bases; nucleotides outside the gene matches: 10. The germline V gene encodes CDR1 MNHEY and CDR2 SMNVEV (reference sequence). The CDR3 is 15 residues long. The CDR3 sequence: CASTLRGTGKETQYF. The CDR3 bases are TGTGCCAGCACCTTACGGGGGACAGGAAAAGAGACCCAGTACTTC.

Of note for this clone: A read error may produce the germline difference seen at one junction end. The gene calls are TRBV5-8 and TRBJ1-1; D call uncertain. Germline loops: CDR1 SGHTS, CDR2 YDEGEE. CDR3 length: 10 residues. In DNA form, the CDR3 reads TGTGCCAGCAGCAACAATGAAGCTTTCTTT. Residues: CASSNNEAFF.

The rearrangement uses TRBV19 and TRBJ1-1; a possible D gene is TRBD1 (5 bases). V shed 3 bases and J shed 6 bases, with 17 bases lying between them. This CDR3 comprises 15 residues. From germline, CDR1 is LNHDA and CDR2 SQIVND (reference sequence). CDR3 amino acids: CASSIARGINAEAFF. DNA of the CDR3: TGTGCCAGTAGTATCGCCCGGGGCATAAACGCTGAAGCTTTCTTT.

This clone was found once. This sequence joins TRBV7-2 and TRBJ2-7; D might be TRBD2 (6 bases). The CDR3 runs to 14 residues. Trimming pared 4 bases from V and 3 bases from J, leaving 13 bases between. The V gene's germline CDR1 is SGHTA and CDR2 FQGNSA. CDR3 in amino acids: CASSSETSRYEQYF. The CDR3 DNA reads as TGTGCCAGCAGCTCCGAGACTAGTCGCTACGAGCAGTACTTC.

The chain carries TRBV24-1 and TRBJ2-7; weak D call: TRBD1 (6 bases). CDR1 KGHDR and CDR2 SFDVKD come from the germline V gene. The V and J ends lost 5 bases and 1 base respectively, with 17 bases between them. The CDR3 is 16 amino acids. CDR3 coding DNA: TGTGCCACCAGTGCCCTCCCGACAGGCCAGTCCTACGAGCAGTACTTC. It yields the protein CATSALPTGQSYEQYF.